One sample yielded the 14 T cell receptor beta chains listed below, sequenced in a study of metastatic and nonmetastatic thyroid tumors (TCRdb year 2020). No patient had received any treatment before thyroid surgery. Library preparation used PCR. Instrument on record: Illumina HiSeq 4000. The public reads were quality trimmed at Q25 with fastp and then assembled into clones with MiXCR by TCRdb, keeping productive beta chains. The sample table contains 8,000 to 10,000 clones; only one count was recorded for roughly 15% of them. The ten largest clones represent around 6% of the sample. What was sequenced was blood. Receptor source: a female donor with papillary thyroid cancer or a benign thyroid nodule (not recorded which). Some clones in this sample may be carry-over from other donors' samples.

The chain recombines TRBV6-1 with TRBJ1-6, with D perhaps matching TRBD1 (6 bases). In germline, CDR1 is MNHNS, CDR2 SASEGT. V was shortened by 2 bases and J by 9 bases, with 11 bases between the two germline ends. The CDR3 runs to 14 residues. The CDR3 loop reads CASSEQGIGSPLHF. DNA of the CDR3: TGTGCCAGCAGTGAACAGGGGATAGGTTCACCCCTCCACTTT.

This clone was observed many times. This CDR3 is CASSPPGQGNRETQYF. Written as DNA, the CDR3 is TGTGCCAGCTCGCCCCCGGGACAGGGGAACCGCGAGACCCAGTACTTC. V usage is TRBV3-1 and J usage is TRBJ2-5, with 10 bases identical to TRBD1. Germline values: CDR1 LGHDT, CDR2 YNNKEL (reference sequence). The CDR3 contains 16 residues. Trimming removed 8 bases from V and 5 bases from J; junction bases left unmatched: 14.

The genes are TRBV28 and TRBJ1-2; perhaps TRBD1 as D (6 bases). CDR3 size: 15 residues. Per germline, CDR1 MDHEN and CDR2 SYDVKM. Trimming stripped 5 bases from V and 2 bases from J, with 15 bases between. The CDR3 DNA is TGTGCCAGCAGTCCTGTCGCCAGGGGCAACTATGGCTACACCTTC. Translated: CASSPVARGNYGYTF.

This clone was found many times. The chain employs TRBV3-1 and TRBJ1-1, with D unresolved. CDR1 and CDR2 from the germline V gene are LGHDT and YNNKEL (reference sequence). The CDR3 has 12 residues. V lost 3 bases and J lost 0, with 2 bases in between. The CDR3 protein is CASSHLNTEAFF. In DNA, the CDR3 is TGTGCCAGCAGCCATTTGAACACTGAAGCTTTCTTT.

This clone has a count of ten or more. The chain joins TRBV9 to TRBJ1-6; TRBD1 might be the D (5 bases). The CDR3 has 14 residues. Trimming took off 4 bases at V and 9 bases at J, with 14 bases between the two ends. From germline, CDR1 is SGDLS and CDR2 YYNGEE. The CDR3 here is CASSSKTGGSPLHF. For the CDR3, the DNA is TGTGCCAGCAGCTCAAAGACGGGGGGTTCACCCCTCCACTTT.

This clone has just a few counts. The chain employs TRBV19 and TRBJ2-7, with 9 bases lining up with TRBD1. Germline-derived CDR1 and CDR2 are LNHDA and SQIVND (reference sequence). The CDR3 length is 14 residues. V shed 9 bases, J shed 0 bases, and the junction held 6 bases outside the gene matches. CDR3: CASSYRGPSYEQYF. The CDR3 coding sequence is TGTGCCAGCAGCTACAGGGGGCCCTCCTACGAGCAGTACTTC.

The chain's CDR3 is CASSSGVNSRGFGQPQHF. CDR3 DNA sequence: TGTGCCAGCAGTTCGGGGGTAAACAGTCGGGGATTCGGTCAGCCCCAGCATTTT. The chain is built from TRBV6-6 and TRBJ1-5, with D perhaps TRBD1 (5 bases). There are 18 residues in the CDR3. V lost 4 bases to trimming and J lost 6 bases, with 25 bases between them. Germline CDR1 and CDR2: MNHNY and SVGAGI (reference sequence).

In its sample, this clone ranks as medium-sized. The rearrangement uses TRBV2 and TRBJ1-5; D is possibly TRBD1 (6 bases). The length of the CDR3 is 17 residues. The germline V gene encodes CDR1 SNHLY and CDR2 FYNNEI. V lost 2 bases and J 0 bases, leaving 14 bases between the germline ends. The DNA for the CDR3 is TGTGCCAGCAGTGAAAGGGACATGGAATATAGCAATCAGCCCCAGCATTTT. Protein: CASSERDMEYSNQPQHF.

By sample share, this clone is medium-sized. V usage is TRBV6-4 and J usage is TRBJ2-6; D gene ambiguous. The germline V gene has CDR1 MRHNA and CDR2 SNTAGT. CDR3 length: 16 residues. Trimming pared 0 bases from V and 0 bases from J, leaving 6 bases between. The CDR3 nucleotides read TGTGCCAGCAGTGACTCACCCGTCTCTGGGGCCAACGTCCTGACTTTC. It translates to CASSDSPVSGANVLTF.

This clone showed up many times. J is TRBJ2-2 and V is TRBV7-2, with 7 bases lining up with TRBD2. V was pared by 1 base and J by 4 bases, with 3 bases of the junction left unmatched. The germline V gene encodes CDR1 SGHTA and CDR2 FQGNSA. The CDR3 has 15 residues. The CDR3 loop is CASSLDGTTTGELFF. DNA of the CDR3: TGTGCCAGCAGCTTAGATGGGACTACCACCGGGGAGCTGTTTTTT.

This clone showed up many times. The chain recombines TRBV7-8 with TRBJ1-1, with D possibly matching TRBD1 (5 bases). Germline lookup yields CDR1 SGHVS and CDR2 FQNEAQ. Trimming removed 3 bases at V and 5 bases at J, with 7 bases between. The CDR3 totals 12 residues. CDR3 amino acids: CASSLGETEAFF. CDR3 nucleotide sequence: TGTGCCAGCAGCTTGGGGGAGACTGAAGCTTTCTTT.

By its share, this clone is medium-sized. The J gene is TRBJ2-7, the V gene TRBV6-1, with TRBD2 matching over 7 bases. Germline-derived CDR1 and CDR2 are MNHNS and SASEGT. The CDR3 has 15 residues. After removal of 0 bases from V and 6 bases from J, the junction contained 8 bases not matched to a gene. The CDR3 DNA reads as TGTGCCAGCAGTGAAGCGATTGGGGGGGGATTCGAGCAGTACTTC. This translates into CASSEAIGGGFEQYF.

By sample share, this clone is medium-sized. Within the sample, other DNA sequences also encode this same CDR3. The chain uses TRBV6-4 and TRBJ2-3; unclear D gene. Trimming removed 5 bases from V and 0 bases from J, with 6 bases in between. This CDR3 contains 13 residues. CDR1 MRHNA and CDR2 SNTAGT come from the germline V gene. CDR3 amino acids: CASSPGSTDTQYF. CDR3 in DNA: TGTGCCAGCAGTCCGGGCAGCACAGATACGCAGTATTTT.

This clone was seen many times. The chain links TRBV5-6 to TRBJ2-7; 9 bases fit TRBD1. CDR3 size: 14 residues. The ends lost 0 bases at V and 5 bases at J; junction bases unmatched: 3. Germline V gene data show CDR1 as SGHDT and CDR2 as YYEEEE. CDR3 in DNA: TGTGCCAGCAGCTTGGTAGGACAGGGGAACGAGCAGTACTTC. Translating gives CASSLVGQGNEQYF.